This T cell receptor beta chain was captured in a study of OX40 agonist ivuxolimab in advanced cancers. Clones were sequenced by immunoSEQ multiplex PCR, and TCRdb holds only the in-frame ones, with some missing. The sample carries 25,000 to 35,000 clones, roughly 84% recorded once. CDR3 length: 18 residues. Looked up from germline, CDR1 is MDHEN and CDR2 is SYDVKM. V lost 6 bases to trimming and J lost 1 base, with 24 bases between them. The genes are TRBV28 and TRBJ1-1; TRBD1 might be the D (6 bases). Specimen: CD4+ or CD8+ T cells sorted from blood, collected in a trial of the OX40 agonist ivuxolimab. The receptor comes from an adult with an advanced solid tumor such as melanoma, head and neck, liver or kidney cancer. CDR3 loop: CASSERAWGAEGNTEAFF. For the CDR3, the DNA is TGTGCCAGCAGCGAACGGGCGTGGGGGGCAGAGGGGAACACTGAAGCTTTCTTT.